Below, 17 T cell receptor beta chains from the same sample are listed, as sequenced in a study of OX40 agonist ivuxolimab in advanced cancers. This table comes from immunoSEQ multiplex PCR, and its TCRdb copy is limited to in-frame clones, with some not included. The sample contains 55,000 to 90,000 clones, 86% of which appear only once. The material sequenced was CD4+ or CD8+ T cells sorted from blood, taken in a trial of the OX40 agonist ivuxolimab. These receptors all come from an adult with an advanced solid tumor such as melanoma, head and neck, liver or kidney cancer.

The rearrangement uses TRBV30 and TRBJ2-2; D is perhaps TRBD1 (6 bases). V was clipped by 4 bases and J by 4 bases, with 13 bases between them. CDR1 is GTSNPN and CDR2 is SVGIG in the germline V gene (reference sequence). This CDR3 region has 14 residues. CDR3 sequence reads: CAWNSGTTTGELFF. CDR3 coding DNA: TGTGCCTGGAATTCCGGGACAACCACCGGGGAGCTGTTTTTT.

V gene TRBV9 combines with J gene TRBJ2-2; D perhaps matches TRBD2 (6 bases). V lost 6 bases to trimming and J lost 6 bases, with 18 bases between them. Germline assignment: CDR1 SGDLS and CDR2 YYNGEE. This CDR3 region has 15 residues. The CDR3 sequence is CASTDERSGAGELFF. The CDR3 DNA reads as TGTGCCAGCACTGACGAGAGGTCGGGGGCCGGGGAGCTGTTTTTT.

The chain combines TRBV13 with TRBJ1-6; D is unresolved. CDR3 length: 17 amino acids. The germline gives CDR1 PRHDT, CDR2 FYEKMQ (reference sequence). The V end lost 5 bases, the J end lost 6 bases, and 20 bases lay between the germline ends. The CDR3 reads CASSLWKLGRTNSPLHF. As DNA, the CDR3 is TGTGCCAGCAGCCTATGGAAGCTAGGACGGACTAATTCACCCCTCCACTTT.

The chain employs TRBV4-3 and TRBJ2-1; D may be TRBD1 (6 bases). The CDR3 has 16 amino acids. Germline V gene data show CDR1 as LGHNA and CDR2 as YSLEER. Trimming took off 4 bases at V and 7 bases at J, with 20 bases between the two ends. The CDR3 DNA is TGCGCCAGCAGCCCACACCACACCCCCACAGGGAATGAGCAGTTCTTC. This sequence encodes CASSPHHTPTGNEQFF.

The rearrangement links TRBV5-1 to TRBJ1-1; D remains unclear. V lost 0 bases to trimming and J lost 1 base, with 16 bases between them. This CDR3 region has 17 residues. CDR1 and CDR2 (germline): SGHRS, YFSETQ. This CDR3 is CASSLAVRGRGNTEAFF. CDR3 in DNA: TGCGCCAGCAGCTTGGCGGTCCGCGGCCGGGGGAACACTGAAGCTTTCTTT.

V is TRBV7-9 and J is TRBJ2-5; D gene ambiguous. Germline V gene lookup returns CDR1 SEHNR and CDR2 FQNEAQ (reference sequence). CDR3 length equals 11 residues. Trimming left V 6 bases short and J 5 bases short, with 7 bases between. The CDR3 sequence: CASSLVETQYF. CDR3 nucleotide sequence: TGTGCCAGCAGTCTTGTCGAGACCCAGTACTTC.

CDR3 amino acids: CASSYPGPNQPQHF. CDR3 sequence (DNA): TGTGCCAGTAGTTATCCGGGCCCCAATCAGCCCCAGCATTTT. The chain links TRBV19 to TRBJ1-5; D is uncertain. V lost 5 bases and J lost 3, with 11 bases in between. The CDR3 is made up of 14 amino acids. In germline, CDR1 is LNHDA, CDR2 SQIVND (reference sequence).

The V and J genes are TRBV7-2 and TRBJ2-1; D may correspond to TRBD1 or TRBD2 (5 bases each). CDR3 length equals 15 residues. Trimming left V 5 bases short and J 4 bases short, with 15 bases between. The germline V gene has CDR1 SGHTA and CDR2 FQGNSA. The CDR3 DNA reads TGTGCCAGCAGCCGAGGGGCCGGGGATTACAATGAGCAGTTCTTC. Its protein is CASSRGAGDYNEQFF.

V gene TRBV28 combines with J gene TRBJ1-4, with TRBD1 identical over 8 bases. The CDR3 consists of 16 residues. The V segment lost 3 bases and the J segment 0 bases; nucleotides outside the gene matches: 3. The germline CDR1 and CDR2 sequences are MDHEN and SYDVKM. CDR3 DNA: TGTGCCAGCAGTTTGGCAGGGGGCTCAACTAATGAAAAACTGTTTTTT. Translation: CASSLAGGSTNEKLFF.

The chain couples TRBV19 to TRBJ1-1; D ambiguous. Germline CDR1 and CDR2: LNHDA and SQIVND (reference sequence). V was clipped by 5 bases and J by 0 bases, with 7 bases between them. The CDR3 has 13 residues. The CDR3 is CASSLMVNTEAFF. DNA of the CDR3: TGTGCCAGTAGTCTGATGGTGAACACTGAAGCTTTCTTT.

V and J are TRBV19 and TRBJ1-3; no clear D gene. The CDR3 is 13 amino acids. Germline V gene lookup returns CDR1 LNHDA and CDR2 SQIVND (reference sequence). Between the trimmed V and J ends, which lost 7 bases and 4 bases, there was a span of 11 bases. The DNA of the CDR3 is TGTGCCAGTAATCAGGATTCAGGAAACACCATATATTTT. Translation: CASNQDSGNTIYF.

This clone was picked up one time. The rearrangement links TRBV11-3 to TRBJ2-2, with D tentatively TRBD1 (6 bases). Germline V gene data show CDR1 as SGHNT and CDR2 as YENEEA. This CDR3 is 14 amino acids long. With 5 bases removed from V and 5 bases from J, the gap between germline ends came to 12 bases. CDR3 nucleotides: TGTGCCAGCAGCGTAAAGACAGGTACCGGGGAGCTGTTTTTT. Its translation is CASSVKTGTGELFF.

The rearrangement links TRBV6-6 to TRBJ2-5, with D possibly matching TRBD1 (5 bases). The CDR3 consists of 14 residues. Germline CDR1 and CDR2: MNHNY and SVGAGI (reference sequence). With 4 bases removed from V and 4 bases from J, the gap between germline ends came to 13 bases. The CDR3 reads CASSSDRTRETQYF. The CDR3 DNA reads TGTGCCAGCAGTTCTGACCGGACAAGAGAGACCCAGTACTTC.

The V call is TRBV5-1, the J call TRBJ1-2; no reliable D call. Trimming left V 0 bases short and J 2 bases short, with 11 bases between. CDR1 SGHRS and CDR2 YFSETQ come from the germline V gene. The length of the CDR3 is 15 residues. This chain's CDR3 is CASSLETPENYGYTF. CDR3 nucleotide sequence: TGCGCCAGCAGCTTGGAGACCCCAGAGAACTATGGCTACACCTTC. The full variable domain, in which reference TRBV5-1 and TRBJ1-2 provide the parts outside the CDR3, is KAGVTQTPRYLIKTRGQQVTLSCSPISGHRSVSWYQQTPGQGLQFLFEYFSETQRNKGNFPGRFSGRQFSNSRSEMNVSTLELGDSALYLCASSLETPENYGYTFGSGTRLTVV.

CDR3 sequence reads: CAISPGTGGEEQFF. The CDR3 nucleotides read TGTGCCATCAGCCCCGGGACAGGGGGTGAGGAGCAGTTCTTC. The genes are TRBV10-3 and TRBJ2-1; TRBD1 matches at 11 bases. Germline V CDR1 and CDR2: ENHRY, SYGVKD. There are 14 residues in the CDR3. The V and J ends lost 6 bases and 10 bases, in that order; junction bases with no gene match: 8.

The chain uses TRBV7-2 and TRBJ1-5; D uncertain. From germline, CDR1 is SGHTA and CDR2 FQGNSA. The CDR3 runs to 15 residues. Trimming stripped 5 bases from V and 0 bases from J, with 11 bases between. In DNA, the CDR3 is TGTGCCAGCAGCCCCACCAGAAGTAGCAATCAGCCCCAGCATTTT. It is translated as CASSPTRSSNQPQHF.

The chain uses TRBV5-4 and TRBJ1-2; 10 nucleotides agree with TRBD1. V lost 5 bases, J lost 2 bases, and 3 bases stayed unmatched. The CDR3 has 14 amino acids. Germline loops: CDR1 SGHNT, CDR2 YYREEE (reference sequence). The CDR3 DNA sequence: TGTGCCAGCAGGGCGACAGGGGGCAACTATGGCTACACCTTC. This gives the protein CASRATGGNYGYTF.